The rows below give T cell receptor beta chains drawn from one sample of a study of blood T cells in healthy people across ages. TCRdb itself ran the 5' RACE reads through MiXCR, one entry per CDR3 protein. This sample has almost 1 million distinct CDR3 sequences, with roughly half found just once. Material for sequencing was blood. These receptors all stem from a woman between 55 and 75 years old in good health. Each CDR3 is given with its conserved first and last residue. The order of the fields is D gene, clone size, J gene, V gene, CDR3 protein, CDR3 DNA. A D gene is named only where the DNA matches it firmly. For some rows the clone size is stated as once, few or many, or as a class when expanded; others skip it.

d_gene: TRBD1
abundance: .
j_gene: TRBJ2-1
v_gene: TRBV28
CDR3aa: CASSPGQGVSWVISEQFF
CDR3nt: TGTGCCAGCAGCCCGGGACAGGGGGTCTCCTGGGTAATCAGTGAGCAGTTCTTC

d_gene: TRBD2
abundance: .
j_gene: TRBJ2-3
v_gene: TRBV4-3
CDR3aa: CASSQVPKTSGRGDTQYF
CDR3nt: TGCGCCAGCAGCCAAGTCCCAAAGACTAGCGGGAGGGGAGATACGCAGTATTTT

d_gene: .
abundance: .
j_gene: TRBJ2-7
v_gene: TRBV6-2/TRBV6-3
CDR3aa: CASSWLRVNTYEQYF
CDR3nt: TGTGCCAGCAGTTGGCTCAGGGTGAATACCTACGAGCAGTACTTC

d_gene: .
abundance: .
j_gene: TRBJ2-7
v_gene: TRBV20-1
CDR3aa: CSAPGPIAYEQYF
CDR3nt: TGCAGTGCCCCGGGACCCATCGCCTACGAGCAGTACTTC

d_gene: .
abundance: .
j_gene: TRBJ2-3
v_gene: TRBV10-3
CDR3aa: CAISESAQVRSDTQYF
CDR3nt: TGTGCCATCAGTGAGTCGGCGCAGGTGAGGTCAGATACGCAGTATTTT

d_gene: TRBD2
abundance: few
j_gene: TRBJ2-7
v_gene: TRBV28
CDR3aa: CASSLGRGLAGEYSYEQYF
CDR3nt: TGTGCCAGCAGTTTAGGCCGGGGACTAGCGGGAGAATACTCCTACGAGCAGTACTTC

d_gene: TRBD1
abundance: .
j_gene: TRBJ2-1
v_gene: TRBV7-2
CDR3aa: CASSIRQGAGVGLFF
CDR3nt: TGTGCCAGCAGCATACGACAGGGGGCGGGAGTTGGTCTGTTCTTC

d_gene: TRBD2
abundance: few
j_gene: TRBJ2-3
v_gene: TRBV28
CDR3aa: CASSFVLREPGTDTQYF
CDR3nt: TGTGCCAGCAGTTTTGTCTTGCGGGAGCCAGGCACAGATACGCAGTATTTT

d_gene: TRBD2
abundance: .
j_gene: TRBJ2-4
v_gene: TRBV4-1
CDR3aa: CASSQDKREGLYDRYF
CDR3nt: TGCGCCAGCAGCCAAGACAAGCGGGAGGGCCTCTACGATCGGTACTTC

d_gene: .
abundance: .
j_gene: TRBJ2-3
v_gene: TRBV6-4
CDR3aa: CASSPTGTSDTQYF
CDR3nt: TGTGCCAGCAGTCCAACAGGGACGTCGGATACGCAGTATTTT

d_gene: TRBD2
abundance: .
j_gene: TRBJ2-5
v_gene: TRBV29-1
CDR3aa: CSVEDEVFGGETQYF
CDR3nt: TGCAGCGTTGAAGACGAGGTCTTCGGGGGGGAGACCCAGTACTTC

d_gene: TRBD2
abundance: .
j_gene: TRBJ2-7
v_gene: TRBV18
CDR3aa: CASSPSSGRDEQYF
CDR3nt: TGTGCCAGCTCACCTTCTAGCGGGAGGGACGAGCAGTACTTC

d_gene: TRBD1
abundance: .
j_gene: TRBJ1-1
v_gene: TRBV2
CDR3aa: CASSYGQGFTEAFF
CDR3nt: TGTGCCAGCAGTTACGGACAGGGTTTTACTGAAGCTTTCTTT

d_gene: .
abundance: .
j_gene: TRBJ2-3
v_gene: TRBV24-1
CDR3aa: CATSGPGASTDTQYF
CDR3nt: TGTGCCACCAGTGGTCCGGGAGCTAGCACAGATACGCAGTATTTT

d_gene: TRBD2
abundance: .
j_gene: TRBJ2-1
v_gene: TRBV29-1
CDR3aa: CSVEEGLALEQFF
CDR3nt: TGCAGCGTTGAAGAGGGACTAGCACTCGAGCAGTTCTTC

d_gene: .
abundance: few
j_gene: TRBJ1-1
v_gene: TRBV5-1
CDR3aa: CASSGMEANTEAFF
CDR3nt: TGCGCCAGCAGCGGTATGGAAGCTAACACTGAAGCTTTCTTT

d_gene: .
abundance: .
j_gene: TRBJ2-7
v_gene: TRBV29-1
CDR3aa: CSVESTGPSYEQYF
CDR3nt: TGCAGCGTTGAAAGTACGGGACCCTCCTACGAGCAGTACTTC

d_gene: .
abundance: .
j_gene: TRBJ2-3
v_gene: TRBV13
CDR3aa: CASSNLAARGTDTQYF
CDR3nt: TGTGCCAGCAGCAACCTTGCGGCTAGAGGGACAGATACGCAGTATTTT

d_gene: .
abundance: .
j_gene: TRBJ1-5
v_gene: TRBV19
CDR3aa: CASSILAADRRNQPQHF
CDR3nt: TGTGCCAGTAGTATTCTAGCCGCCGACAGACGCAATCAGCCCCAGCATTTT

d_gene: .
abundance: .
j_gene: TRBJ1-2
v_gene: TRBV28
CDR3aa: CASSSPSGTNYGYTF
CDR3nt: TGTGCCAGCAGTTCGCCCTCGGGAACTAACTATGGCTACACCTTC

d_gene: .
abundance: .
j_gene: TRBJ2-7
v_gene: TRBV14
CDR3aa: CASSQMGIQGFNDEQYF
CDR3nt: TGTGCCAGCAGCCAGATGGGTATACAGGGATTTAACGACGAGCAGTACTTC

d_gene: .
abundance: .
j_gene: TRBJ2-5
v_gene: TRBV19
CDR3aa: CASSISKETQYF
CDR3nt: TGTGCCAGTAGTATCTCAAAAGAGACCCAGTACTTC

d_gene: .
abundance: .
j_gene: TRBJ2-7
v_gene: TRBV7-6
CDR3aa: CASSLVLSGKPYEQYF
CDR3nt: TGTGCCAGCAGCTTAGTCTTGTCGGGGAAACCCTACGAGCAGTACTTC

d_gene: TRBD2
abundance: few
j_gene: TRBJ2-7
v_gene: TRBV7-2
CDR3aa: CASSWGLAGSLNEQYF
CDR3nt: TGTGCCAGCAGCTGGGGACTAGCGGGAAGTCTGAACGAGCAGTACTTC

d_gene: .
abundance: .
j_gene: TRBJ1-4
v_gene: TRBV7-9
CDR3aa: CASSLIGINEKLFF
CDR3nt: TGTGCCAGCAGCTTAATAGGGATCAATGAAAAACTGTTTTTT

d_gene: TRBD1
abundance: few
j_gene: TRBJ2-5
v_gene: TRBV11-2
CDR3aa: CASSSDRGLKTQYF
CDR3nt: TGTGCCAGCAGCTCGGACAGGGGGCTGAAGACCCAGTACTTC

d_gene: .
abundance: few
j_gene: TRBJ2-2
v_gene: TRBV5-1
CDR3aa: CASSPGGKNTGELFF
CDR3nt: TGCGCCAGCAGTCCCGGCGGAAAGAACACCGGGGAGCTGTTTTTT

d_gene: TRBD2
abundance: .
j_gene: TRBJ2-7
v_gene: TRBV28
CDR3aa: CASSFLAGVHYEQYF
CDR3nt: TGTGCCAGCAGTTTCCTAGCGGGAGTACACTACGAGCAGTACTTC

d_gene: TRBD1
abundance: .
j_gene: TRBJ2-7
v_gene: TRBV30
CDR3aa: CAWSLATGWYEQYF
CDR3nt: TGTGCCTGGAGTCTCGCGACAGGGTGGTACGAGCAGTACTTC

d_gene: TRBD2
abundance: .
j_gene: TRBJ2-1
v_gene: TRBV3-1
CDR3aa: CASSQVFTSGSNEQFF
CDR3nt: TGTGCCAGCAGCCAAGTCTTCACTAGCGGGAGTAATGAGCAGTTCTTC

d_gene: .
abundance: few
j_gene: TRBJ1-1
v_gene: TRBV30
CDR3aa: CAWSVSLFEAFF
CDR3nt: TGTGCCTGGAGTGTAAGTTTGTTTGAAGCTTTCTTT

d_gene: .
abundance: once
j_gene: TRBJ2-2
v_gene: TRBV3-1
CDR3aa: CASSHGSGELFF
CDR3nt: TGTGCCAGCAGCCATGGGTCGGGGGAGCTGTTTTTT

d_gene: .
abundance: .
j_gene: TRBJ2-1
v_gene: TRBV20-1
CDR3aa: CSVPRSSYNEQFF
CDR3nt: TGCAGTGTACCCCGAAGCTCCTACAATGAGCAGTTCTTC

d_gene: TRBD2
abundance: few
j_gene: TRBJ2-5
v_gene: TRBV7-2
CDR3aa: CASSNPPLAGGRETQYF
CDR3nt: TGTGCCAGCAGCAATCCCCCACTAGCGGGAGGCCGGGAGACCCAGTACTTC

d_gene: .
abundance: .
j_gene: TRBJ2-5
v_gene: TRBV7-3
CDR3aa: CASSLMPSRGETQYF
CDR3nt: TGTGCCAGCAGCTTAATGCCCTCCCGGGGAGAGACCCAGTACTTC

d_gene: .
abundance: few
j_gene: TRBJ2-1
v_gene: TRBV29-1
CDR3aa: CSVRTNYNEQFF
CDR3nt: TGCAGCGTACGTACCAACTACAATGAGCAGTTCTTC

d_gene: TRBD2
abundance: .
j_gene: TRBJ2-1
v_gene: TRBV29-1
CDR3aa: CSLRGGSNEQFF
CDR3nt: TGCAGCCTACGGGGGGGCTCAAATGAGCAGTTCTTC

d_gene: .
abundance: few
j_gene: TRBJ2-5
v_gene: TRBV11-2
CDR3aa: CASSLEPWGETQYF
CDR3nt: TGTGCCAGCAGCTTAGAACCCTGGGGTGAGACCCAGTACTTC

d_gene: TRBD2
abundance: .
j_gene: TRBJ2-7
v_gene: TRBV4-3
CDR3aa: CASSPVLAGGELYEQYF
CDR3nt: TGCGCCAGCAGCCCGGTTCTAGCGGGAGGGGAACTCTACGAGCAGTACTTC

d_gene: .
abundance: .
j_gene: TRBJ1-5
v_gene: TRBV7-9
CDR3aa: CASSLATSTGDSNQPLHF
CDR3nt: TGTGCCAGCAGCTTAGCGACCTCTACAGGCGATAGCAATCAGCCCCTGCATTTT

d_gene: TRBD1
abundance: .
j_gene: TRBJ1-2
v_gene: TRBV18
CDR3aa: CASHPGQGAYGYTF
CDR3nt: TGTGCCAGCCACCCGGGACAGGGGGCCTATGGCTACACCTTC

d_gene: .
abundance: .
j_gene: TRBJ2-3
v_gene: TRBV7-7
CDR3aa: CASSLGNQDTQYF
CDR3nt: TGTGCCAGCAGCTTAGGCAATCAAGATACGCAGTATTTT

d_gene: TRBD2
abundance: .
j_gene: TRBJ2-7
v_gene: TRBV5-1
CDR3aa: CASTPGLAGGHNEQYF
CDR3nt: TGCGCCAGCACTCCGGGACTAGCGGGAGGCCACAACGAGCAGTACTTC

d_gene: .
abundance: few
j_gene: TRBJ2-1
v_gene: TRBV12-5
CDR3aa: CASGLVEDLYTYNEQFF
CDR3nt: TGTGCTAGTGGTTTGGTAGAAGACCTCTATACTTACAATGAGCAGTTCTTC

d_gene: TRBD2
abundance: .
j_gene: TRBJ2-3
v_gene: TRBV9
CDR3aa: CASSVSGRGADTQYF
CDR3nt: TGTGCCAGCAGCGTTAGCGGGAGGGGTGCAGATACGCAGTATTTT

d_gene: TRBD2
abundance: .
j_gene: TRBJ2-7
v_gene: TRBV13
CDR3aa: CASSLAGTSGSEQYF
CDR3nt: TGTGCCAGCAGCTTAGCAGGGACTAGCGGGAGCGAGCAGTACTTC

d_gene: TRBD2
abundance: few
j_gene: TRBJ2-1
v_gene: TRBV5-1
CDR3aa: CASSQTSGQYNEQFF
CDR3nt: TGCGCCAGCAGCCAGACTAGCGGGCAATACAATGAGCAGTTCTTC

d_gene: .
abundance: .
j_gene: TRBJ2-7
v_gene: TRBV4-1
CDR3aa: CASSLSWESSYEQYF
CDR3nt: TGCGCCAGCAGCCTTAGTTGGGAGAGCTCCTACGAGCAGTACTTC

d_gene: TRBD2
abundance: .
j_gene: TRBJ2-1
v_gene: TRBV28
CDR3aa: CASSTRLAGSYNEQFF
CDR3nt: TGTGCCAGCAGTACCCGACTAGCGGGTAGCTACAATGAGCAGTTCTTC

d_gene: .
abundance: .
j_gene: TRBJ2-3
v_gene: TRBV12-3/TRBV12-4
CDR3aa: CASSPMGTGTQYF
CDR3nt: TGTGCCAGCAGTCCCATGGGCACAGGTACGCAGTATTTT